The rows below give T cell receptor beta chains drawn from one sample of a study of early T cells in non-severe SARS-CoV-2 infection. MiXCR, applied by TCRdb to the 5' RACE reads, yields one record per CDR3 protein. The repertoire includes 88,000 or so distinct CDR3 sequences, under 15% of them detected once, and 5.5% sits in the top ten. Sample: whole blood. These receptors all stem from an adult who was a healthcare worker with PCR-confirmed SARS-CoV-2 infection or an uninfected control (not recorded which). Both conserved end residues are part of each CDR3. The D gene is left open where the match is weak. Rows give clone size only sometimes, using once, few, many, or a class for an expanded clone.

clone_size: few
v_call: TRBV4-3
cdr3_length: 15
d_call: NA
j_call: TRBJ1-5
cdr3_nt: TGCGCCAGCAGCCAAGACGGGGGGCTGGATCAGCCCCAGCATTTT
cdr3_aa: CASSQDGGLDQPQHF

clone_size: few
v_call: TRBV28
cdr3_length: 15
d_call: NA
j_call: TRBJ2-1
cdr3_nt: TGTGCCAGCAGTTTCACTCCTATACTATACAATGAGCAGTTCTTC
cdr3_aa: CASSFTPILYNEQFF

clone_size: NA
v_call: TRBV2
cdr3_length: 13
d_call: NA
j_call: TRBJ2-1
cdr3_nt: TGTGCCAGCAGGGATTCCTCTAGAAGGGAGCAGTTCTTC
cdr3_aa: CASRDSSRREQFF

clone_size: NA
v_call: TRBV25-1
cdr3_length: 16
d_call: NA
j_call: TRBJ2-3
cdr3_nt: TGTGCCAGCAGTGAGAGAGTCACGCGAGGAATGGATACGCAGTATTTT
cdr3_aa: CASSERVTRGMDTQYF

clone_size: few
v_call: TRBV27
cdr3_length: 13
d_call: TRBD1
j_call: TRBJ1-4
cdr3_nt: TGTGCCAGCAGTACCGGACAGGGAGAAAAACTGTTTTTT
cdr3_aa: CASSTGQGEKLFF

clone_size: few
v_call: TRBV19
cdr3_length: 16
d_call: NA
j_call: TRBJ2-3
cdr3_nt: TGTGCCAGTAGTATTCTACCCCGGGATCGCACAGATACGCAGTATTTT
cdr3_aa: CASSILPRDRTDTQYF

clone_size: NA
v_call: TRBV28
cdr3_length: 14
d_call: NA
j_call: TRBJ1-4
cdr3_nt: TGTGCCAGCAGTGCCGGACCCTCTAATGAAAAACTGTTTTTT
cdr3_aa: CASSAGPSNEKLFF

clone_size: few
v_call: TRBV5-1
cdr3_length: 15
d_call: NA
j_call: TRBJ2-1
cdr3_nt: TGCGCCAGCAGCCCTTCTCCCAGCTCCTACAATGAGCAGTTCTTC
cdr3_aa: CASSPSPSSYNEQFF

clone_size: many
v_call: TRBV4-1
cdr3_length: 13
d_call: NA
j_call: TRBJ1-4
cdr3_nt: TGCGCCAGCAGCCTTACGGGATCCGAAAAACTGTTTTTT
cdr3_aa: CASSLTGSEKLFF

clone_size: NA
v_call: TRBV7-2
cdr3_length: 16
d_call: NA
j_call: TRBJ2-4
cdr3_nt: TGTGCCAGCAGCTACTGGACAACTCTAGCCAAAAACATTCAGTACTTC
cdr3_aa: CASSYWTTLAKNIQYF

clone_size: many
v_call: TRBV7-2
cdr3_length: 15
d_call: NA
j_call: TRBJ1-6
cdr3_nt: TGTGCCAGCAGCTTAGTAATCGAGGGGAACTCACCCCTCCACTTT
cdr3_aa: CASSLVIEGNSPLHF

clone_size: few
v_call: TRBV20-1
cdr3_length: 14
d_call: NA
j_call: TRBJ1-1
cdr3_nt: TGCAGTGCTAGAAGGCGGGCCATGAACACTGAAGCTTTCTTT
cdr3_aa: CSARRRAMNTEAFF

clone_size: few
v_call: TRBV7-9
cdr3_length: 17
d_call: TRBD2
j_call: TRBJ2-1
cdr3_nt: TGTGCCAGCAGCTTAGGGGGACTAGCCGCTTCCTACAATGAGCAGTTCTTC
cdr3_aa: CASSLGGLAASYNEQFF

clone_size: few
v_call: TRBV9
cdr3_length: 15
d_call: NA
j_call: TRBJ2-3
cdr3_nt: TGTGCCAGCAGCGTAGAAGGACAGATCGCAGATACGCAGTATTTT
cdr3_aa: CASSVEGQIADTQYF

clone_size: NA
v_call: TRBV9
cdr3_length: 15
d_call: NA
j_call: TRBJ2-1
cdr3_nt: TGTGCCAGCAGCGTAGGCGGCGGGAACTACAATGAGCAGTTCTTC
cdr3_aa: CASSVGGGNYNEQFF

clone_size: many
v_call: TRBV11-2
cdr3_length: 13
d_call: NA
j_call: TRBJ1-6
cdr3_nt: TGTGCCAGCAGCTTAGGAGTAAATTCACCCCTCCACTTT
cdr3_aa: CASSLGVNSPLHF

clone_size: many
v_call: TRBV20-1
cdr3_length: 11
d_call: NA
j_call: TRBJ2-2
cdr3_nt: TGCAGCCTACAGGGCGCCGGGGAGCTGTTTTTT
cdr3_aa: CSLQGAGELFF

clone_size: NA
v_call: TRBV2
cdr3_length: 14
d_call: NA
j_call: TRBJ2-3
cdr3_nt: TGTGCCAGCAGGAAAGGGATGGGCACAGATACGCAGTATTTT
cdr3_aa: CASRKGMGTDTQYF

clone_size: NA
v_call: TRBV7-9
cdr3_length: 15
d_call: NA
j_call: TRBJ2-3
cdr3_nt: TGTGCCAGCAGCTTACTGTGGGCCACACCAGATACGCAGTATTTT
cdr3_aa: CASSLLWATPDTQYF

clone_size: few
v_call: TRBV5-1
cdr3_length: 14
d_call: TRBD1
j_call: TRBJ2-5
cdr3_nt: TGCGCCAGCAGACCCACGACAGGGGAAGAGACCCAGTACTTC
cdr3_aa: CASRPTTGEETQYF